These 24 T cell receptor beta chains share one sample of origin, sequenced in a study of cytomegalovirus exposure and HLA in healthy donors. The repertoire was sequenced with immunoSEQ multiplex PCR; TCRdb's copy has only in-frame clones and lacks some. The sample consists of about 120,000 clones, about 89% of them appearing once. The sample comprised PBMCs. The source of these receptors is a young woman in good health and CMV-seronegative.

This clone came up once. An end of the junction does not agree with germline; a read error may underlie this. This chain links TRBV6-1 with TRBJ2-1, with 14 bases that match TRBD2. The CDR3 is 21 amino acids. CDR1 is MNHNS, CDR2 SASEGT, per germline. This chain's CDR3 is CASREGVPGLAGEPTYNEQFF. The CDR3 DNA is TGTGCCAGCAGGGAAGGGGTACCGGGACTAGCGGGAGAACCCACCTACAATGAGCAGTTCTTC.

The J gene is TRBJ2-7, the V gene TRBV28; D possibly corresponds to TRBD1 (6 bases). The germline V gene encodes CDR1 MDHEN and CDR2 SYDVKM. Deletions cut 1 base from V and 1 base from J, with 8 bases between. This CDR3 contains 14 residues. CDR3 sequence (DNA): TGTGCCAGCAGTTTATCAGGGGTTTCCTACGAGCAGTACTTC. Amino acids: CASSLSGVSYEQYF.

This clone is a singleton in its sample. The genes are TRBV7-8 and TRBJ1-1; D is unclear. The germline V gene has CDR1 SGHVS and CDR2 FQNEAQ. V was shortened by 1 base and J by 8 bases, with 5 bases between the two germline ends. The CDR3 loop spans 11 amino acids. Written as DNA, the CDR3 is TGTGCCAGCAGCTTAGGGGAGGAAGCTTTCTTT. Amino acids: CASSLGEEAFF.

The chain combines TRBV11-3 with TRBJ2-2, with 9 bases matching TRBD1. Germline V gives CDR1 SGHNT, CDR2 YENEEA. The trim removed 5 bases at V and 6 bases at J, leaving 13 bases unmatched. The CDR3 is 17 amino acids. CDR3 DNA sequence: TGTGCCAGCAGCGCGACCCCGGGACAGGGTCCCTCCGGGGAGCTGTTTTTT. Its protein is CASSATPGQGPSGELFF.

The chain employs TRBV21-1 and TRBJ2-2; the table's TRBD2 call for D was not verified on the DNA. TRBV21-1 is a pseudogene locus. The CDR3 is 13 amino acids. CDR3 amino acids: CASSKEGTGELFF. CDR3 DNA: TGTGCCAGCAGCAAGGAGGGAACCGGGGAGCTGTTTTTT.

This clone was found once. The V and J genes are TRBV6-6 and TRBJ2-1; 10 bases agree with TRBD2. With 5 bases clipped from V and 6 bases from J, the junction kept 1 base outside the gene matches. CDR1 MNHNY and CDR2 SVGAGI come from the germline V gene (reference sequence). CDR3 length: 13 residues. The CDR3 sequence: CASSSGRANEQFF. For the CDR3, the DNA is TGTGCCAGCAGTAGCGGGAGGGCCAATGAGCAGTTCTTC.

The rearrangement links TRBV9 to TRBJ2-2; TRBD1 is a possible D gene (5 bases). CDR1 SGDLS and CDR2 YYNGEE come from the germline V gene. The CDR3 totals 14 residues. Between the trimmed V and J ends, which lost 4 bases and 8 bases, there was a span of 15 bases. The CDR3 region is CASSLGQGMGELFF. The CDR3 coding sequence is TGTGCCAGCAGCCTCGGGCAGGGCATGGGGGAGCTGTTTTTT.

The V gene is TRBV28, the J gene TRBJ2-2, with 8 nucleotides matching TRBD1. CDR1 and CDR2 (germline): MDHEN, SYDVKM. The ends lost 3 bases at V and 10 bases at J; junction bases unmatched: 13. This CDR3 has 16 amino acids. Written as DNA, the CDR3 is TGTGCCAGCAGTTTCCCCCCGACAGGGGCATCCGAGGAGCTGTTTTTT. This sequence encodes CASSFPPTGASEELFF. Full variable domain (missing parts from reference TRBV28 and TRBJ2-2): DVKVTQSSRYLVKRTGEKVFLECVQDMDHENMFWYRQDPGLGLRLIYFSYDVKMKEKGDIPEGYSVSREKKERFSLILESASTNQTSMYLCASSFPPTGASEELFFGEGSRLTVL.

This clone was seen at least ten times. The genes are TRBV4-1 and TRBJ2-1, with D uncertain. This CDR3 contains 16 residues. V was clipped by 0 bases and J by 7 bases, with 16 bases between them. Germline CDR1 MGHRA, CDR2 YSYEKL. The CDR3 sequence: CASSQDGTTRINEQFF. The CDR3 DNA sequence: TGCGCCAGCAGCCAAGACGGTACTACCCGAATTAATGAGCAGTTCTTC.

V usage is TRBV30 and J usage is TRBJ1-1, with TRBD1 identical over 9 bases. This CDR3 has 13 residues. With V trimmed by 3 bases and J by 11 bases, 10 bases remained unmatched. Germline CDR1 reads GTSNPN; CDR2 reads SVGIG (reference sequence). The DNA for the CDR3 is TGTGCCTGGAGAAGACAGGGGGATCTGAGCGCTTTCTTT. It encodes CAWRRQGDLSAFF.

This sequence joins TRBV5-6 and TRBJ2-7, with 10 bases identical to TRBD2. The ends lost 0 bases at V and 9 bases at J; junction bases unmatched: 6. Germline CDR1 is SGHDT and CDR2 is YYEEEE. This CDR3 has 14 amino acids. For the CDR3, the DNA is TGTGCCAGCAGCTTGGCTAGCGGGAGTCTGAGGCAGTACTTC. This sequence encodes CASSLASGSLRQYF.

The rearrangement uses TRBV7-9 and TRBJ2-1; TRBD2 matches 7 bases. Germline assignment: CDR1 SEHNR and CDR2 FQNEAQ (reference sequence). There are 16 residues in the CDR3. V dropped 1 base and J dropped 2; count of bases not matched to a gene: 5. In DNA, the CDR3 is TGTGCCAGCAGCTTAGTATCTAGCGGCCCCTACAATGAGCAGTTCTTC. As protein: CASSLVSSGPYNEQFF.

This rearrangement joins TRBV12-5 to TRBJ2-5, with TRBD1 matching 7 bases. The ends lost 6 bases at V and 2 bases at J; junction bases unmatched: 9. CDR1 LGHNT and CDR2 FRNRAP come from the germline V gene. This CDR3 contains 15 residues. As DNA, the CDR3 is TGTGCTAGTGGCCTACGTCGACAGGGTCAAGAGACCCAGTACTTC. This gives the protein CASGLRRQGQETQYF.

The J gene is TRBJ2-7, the V gene TRBV30; D remains unclear. Germline loops: CDR1 GTSNPN, CDR2 SVGIG (reference sequence). The CDR3 is 13 amino acids. Trimming cost V 1 base and J 0 bases, with 7 bases left between them. The CDR3 DNA reads TGTGCCTGGAGTGGGCGGAGCTCCTACGAGCAGTACTTC. This translates into CAWSGRSSYEQYF.

The V call is TRBV28, the J call TRBJ1-2; no reliable D call. Trimming removed 6 bases from V and 7 bases from J, with 21 bases in between. Germline assignment: CDR1 MDHEN and CDR2 SYDVKM. CDR3 length equals 15 residues. The CDR3 loop is CASRLHPGSRGGYTF. Here the CDR3 DNA reads TGTGCCAGCAGACTTCATCCCGGGAGCCGGGGTGGCTACACCTTC.

A remark on this clone: At one end the junction does not follow the germline gene, possibly because of a read error. This chain links TRBV5-8 with TRBJ2-7; 8 nucleotides align to TRBD1. The CDR3 covers 11 residues. The germline V gene encodes CDR1 SGHTS and CDR2 YDEGEE. CDR3 loop: CASSLWTGQNF. The DNA of the CDR3 is TGTGCCAGCAGCTTGTGGACAGGGCAGAACTTC. The full variable domain, in which reference TRBV5-8 and TRBJ2-7 provide the parts outside the CDR3, is EAGVTQSPTHLIKTRGQQATLRCSPISGHTSVYWYQQALGLGLQFLLWYDEGEERNRGNFPPRFSGRQFPNYSSELNVNALELEDSALYLCASSLWTGQNFGPGTRLTVT.

There are a few counts of this clone. V usage is TRBV5-1 and J usage is TRBJ2-3; 9 bases are shared with TRBD1. V was pared by 2 bases and J by 5 bases, with 6 bases of the junction left unmatched. Per germline, CDR1 SGHRS and CDR2 YFSETQ. This CDR3 has 15 amino acids. The CDR3: CASSLGTGNLDTQYF. For the CDR3, the DNA is TGCGCCAGCAGCTTAGGGACAGGGAATTTAGATACGCAGTATTTT.

The rearrangement links TRBV2 to TRBJ1-5; 7 bases agree with TRBD1. The CDR3 is 13 residues long. Trimming at V came to 7 bases and at J to 3 bases, leaving 3 bases not matched to a gene. Germline CDR1 and CDR2: SNHLY and FYNNEI. The chain's CDR3 is CASKGQSNQPQHF. Written as DNA, the CDR3 is TGTGCCAGCAAGGGACAGTCCAATCAGCCCCAGCATTTT.

The chain combines TRBV20-1 with TRBJ2-1; unclear D gene. Germline V lookup: CDR1 DFQATT, CDR2 SNEGSKA (reference sequence). This CDR3 has 11 amino acids. V gave up 1 base and J gave up 7 bases, with 5 bases separating them. The CDR3 coding sequence is TGCAGTGCTAGAGCCCGGAATGAGCAGTTCTTC. Its protein product is CSARARNEQFF.

The chain couples TRBV6-1 to TRBJ1-5, with 7 bases fitting TRBD1. V was clipped by 2 bases and J by 7 bases; unmatched bases: 8. The germline CDR1 and CDR2 sequences are MNHNS and SASEGT. The CDR3 is made up of 15 amino acids. The CDR3 loop reads CASSEIATGTQPQHF. The CDR3 region has the DNA TGTGCCAGCAGTGAAATAGCGACAGGGACACAGCCCCAGCATTTT.

The chain uses TRBV19 and TRBJ2-7; 7 bases agree with TRBD1. Germline V CDR1 and CDR2: LNHDA, SQIVND (reference sequence). The CDR3 spans 13 residues. V lost 3 bases to trimming and J lost 6 bases; unmatched junction nucleotides: 5. In DNA, the CDR3 is TGTGCCAGTAGTATTTCCGACAGGGCCGAGCAGTACTTC. Its protein product is CASSISDRAEQYF.

The chain has TRBV18 and TRBJ2-7; 7 bases are shared with TRBD2. The CDR3 is made up of 14 amino acids. V shed 5 bases and J 2 bases; nucleotides not matched to a gene: 6. Germline CDR1 and CDR2: KGHSH and LQKENI. The DNA for the CDR3 is TGTGCCAGCTCAACTAGCGACCACCCCTACGAGCAGTACTTC. Residues: CASSTSDHPYEQYF.

The rearrangement uses TRBV5-4 and TRBJ2-7; 10 bases match TRBD2. The ends lost 4 bases at V and 3 bases at J; junction bases unmatched: 7. The CDR3 runs 15 residues. The germline gives CDR1 SGHNT, CDR2 YYREEE (reference sequence). CDR3 nucleotides: TGTGCCAGCAGCCAGACCGGGACTAGCGACTACGAGCAGTACTTC. This sequence encodes CASSQTGTSDYEQYF.

V and J are TRBV2 and TRBJ2-2; tentative D call: TRBD1 (6 bases). V dropped 7 bases and J dropped 7 bases, with 13 bases sitting between them. This CDR3 is built from 13 residues. Germline V gene lookup returns CDR1 SNHLY and CDR2 FYNNEI. CDR3 sequence (DNA): TGTGCCAGCATCAGGGGTGAGGACGGGGAGCTGTTTTTT. Protein: CASIRGEDGELFF.